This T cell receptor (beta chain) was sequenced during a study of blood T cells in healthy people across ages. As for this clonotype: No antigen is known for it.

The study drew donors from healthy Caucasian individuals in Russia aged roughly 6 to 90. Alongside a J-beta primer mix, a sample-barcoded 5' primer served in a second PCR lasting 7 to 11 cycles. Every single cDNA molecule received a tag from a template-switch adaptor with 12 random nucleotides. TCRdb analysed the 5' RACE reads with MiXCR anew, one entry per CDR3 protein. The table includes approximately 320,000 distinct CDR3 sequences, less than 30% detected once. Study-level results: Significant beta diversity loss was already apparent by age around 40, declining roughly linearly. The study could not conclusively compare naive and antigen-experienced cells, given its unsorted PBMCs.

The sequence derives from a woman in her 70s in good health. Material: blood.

The CDR3 DNA reads as TGCAGTGCTAGAGATAGGGCGGTCCCATATGGCTACACCTTC. Translating it yields CSARDRAVPYGYTF. The rearrangement links TRBV20-1 to TRBJ2-7; D call uncertain. With the DNA end fitting TRBJ1-2 better, the J assignment may be wrong. This CDR3 has 14 residues. The germline V gene has CDR1 DFQATT and CDR2 SNEGSKA (reference sequence).